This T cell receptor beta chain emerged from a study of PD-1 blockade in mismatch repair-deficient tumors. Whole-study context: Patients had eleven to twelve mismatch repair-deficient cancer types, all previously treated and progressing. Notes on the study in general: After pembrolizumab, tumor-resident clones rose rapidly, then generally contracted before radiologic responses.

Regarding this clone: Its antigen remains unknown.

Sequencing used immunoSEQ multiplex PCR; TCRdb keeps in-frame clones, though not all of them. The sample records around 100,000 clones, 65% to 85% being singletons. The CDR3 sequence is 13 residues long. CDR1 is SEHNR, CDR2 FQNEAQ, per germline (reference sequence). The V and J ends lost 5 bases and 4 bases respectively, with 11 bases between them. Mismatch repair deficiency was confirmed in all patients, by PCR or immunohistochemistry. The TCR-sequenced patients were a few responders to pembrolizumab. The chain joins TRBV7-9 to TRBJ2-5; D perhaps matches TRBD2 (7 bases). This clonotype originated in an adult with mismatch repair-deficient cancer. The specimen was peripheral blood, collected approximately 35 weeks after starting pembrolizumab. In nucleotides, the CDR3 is TGTGCCAGCAGCCTCGGGGGGCTAGAGACCCAGTACTTC. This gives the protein CASSLGGLETQYF.